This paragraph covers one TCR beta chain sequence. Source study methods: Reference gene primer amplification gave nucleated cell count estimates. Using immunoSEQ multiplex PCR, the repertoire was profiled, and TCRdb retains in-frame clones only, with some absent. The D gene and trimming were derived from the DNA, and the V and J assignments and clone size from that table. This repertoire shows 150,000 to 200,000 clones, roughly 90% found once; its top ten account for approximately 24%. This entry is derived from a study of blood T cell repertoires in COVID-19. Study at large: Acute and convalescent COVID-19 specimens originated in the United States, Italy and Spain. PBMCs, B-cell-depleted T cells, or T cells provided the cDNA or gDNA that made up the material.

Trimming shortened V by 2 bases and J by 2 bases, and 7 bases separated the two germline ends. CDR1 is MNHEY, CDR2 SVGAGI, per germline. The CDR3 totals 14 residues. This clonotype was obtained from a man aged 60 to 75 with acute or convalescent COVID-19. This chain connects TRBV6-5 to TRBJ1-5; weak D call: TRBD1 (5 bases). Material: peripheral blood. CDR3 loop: CASSYRGGNQPQHF. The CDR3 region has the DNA TGTGCCAGCAGTTACAGGGGTGGCAATCAGCCCCAGCATTTT.